The rows below give T cell receptor beta chains drawn from one sample of a study of T cells in Graves' hyperthyroidism and ophthalmopathy. MiXCR was run by TCRdb on the multiplex PCR reads, yielding one entry per CDR3 protein. Of roughly 350,000 distinct CDR3 sequences detected, 14% appear once; the ten largest clones hold approximately 23%. The sample comprised blood. These receptors were collected from a woman in her twenties or thirties with Graves' hyperthyroidism. Both conserved end residues are part of each CDR3. A D gene is named only where the DNA matches it firmly. A clone size is listed for some rows: how often the clone was seen (once, few, many), or a class if it is expanded.

j_gene: TRBJ1-5
v_gene: TRBV19
d_gene: -
abundance: many
CDR3aa: CASSINRPSNQPQHF
CDR3nt: TGTGCCAGTAGTATAAACAGGCCAAGCAATCAGCCCCAGCATTTT

j_gene: TRBJ2-5
v_gene: TRBV7-2
d_gene: TRBD1
abundance: many
CDR3aa: CASSRDRAQETQYF
CDR3nt: TGTGCCAGCAGCAGGGACAGGGCCCAAGAGACCCAGTACTTC

j_gene: TRBJ2-1
v_gene: TRBV15
d_gene: -
abundance: many
CDR3aa: CATSRAQTLVTYNEQFF
CDR3nt: TGTGCCACCAGCAGAGCCCAGACCTTAGTCACTTACAATGAGCAGTTCTTC

j_gene: TRBJ2-4
v_gene: TRBV6-2/TRBV6-3
d_gene: -
abundance: few
CDR3aa: CASSTQSLAKNIQYF
CDR3nt: TGTGCCAGCAGTACCCAGTCCCTAGCCAAAAACATTCAGTACTTC

j_gene: TRBJ2-1
v_gene: TRBV28
d_gene: TRBD2
abundance: many
CDR3aa: CASTPYLTSGGSYNEQFF
CDR3nt: TGTGCCAGCACCCCCTACCTGACTAGCGGAGGTTCCTACAATGAGCAGTTCTTC

j_gene: TRBJ1-4
v_gene: TRBV9
d_gene: -
abundance: -
CDR3aa: CASSVAEGREKLFF
CDR3nt: TGTGCCAGCAGCGTAGCGGAGGGGCGGGAAAAACTGTTTTTT

j_gene: TRBJ2-7
v_gene: TRBV13
d_gene: TRBD2
abundance: few
CDR3aa: CASSARLAGDADEQYF
CDR3nt: TGTGCCAGCAGCGCGAGACTAGCGGGAGACGCTGATGAGCAGTACTTC

j_gene: TRBJ2-7
v_gene: TRBV3-1
d_gene: TRBD2
abundance: -
CDR3aa: CASSPTSRLEIYEQYF
CDR3nt: TGTGCCAGCAGCCCGACTAGCAGATTGGAGATTTACGAGCAGTACTTC

j_gene: TRBJ1-1
v_gene: TRBV7-9
d_gene: -
abundance: many
CDR3aa: CASSPTEKSAEAFF
CDR3nt: TGTGCCAGCAGCCCGACTGAAAAGAGCGCTGAAGCTTTCTTT

j_gene: TRBJ2-7
v_gene: TRBV11-2
d_gene: -
abundance: many
CDR3aa: CASSLSGSEYEQYF
CDR3nt: TGTGCCAGCAGCTTAAGTGGTAGCGAATACGAGCAGTACTTC

j_gene: TRBJ2-7
v_gene: TRBV7-9
d_gene: -
abundance: few
CDR3aa: CASSLEGQIRWQYF
CDR3nt: TGTGCCAGCAGCTTAGAAGGACAAATTAGATGGCAGTACTTC

j_gene: TRBJ2-5
v_gene: TRBV19
d_gene: TRBD2
abundance: -
CDR3aa: CASSIPRTSGQETQYF
CDR3nt: TGTGCCAGTAGTATACCCCGGACTAGCGGCCAAGAGACCCAGTACTTC

j_gene: TRBJ1-1
v_gene: TRBV5-1
d_gene: -
abundance: -
CDR3aa: CASSQTGRNTEAFF
CDR3nt: TGCGCCAGCAGCCAAACGGGCAGGAACACTGAAGCTTTCTTT

j_gene: TRBJ2-1
v_gene: TRBV29-1
d_gene: TRBD2
abundance: -
CDR3aa: CSVKGLAGVQFF
CDR3nt: TGCAGCGTTAAAGGACTAGCGGGAGTGCAGTTCTTC

j_gene: TRBJ2-1
v_gene: TRBV10-2
d_gene: TRBD2
abundance: few
CDR3aa: CASNSASGSLGGEQFF
CDR3nt: TGCGCCAGCAATTCCGCTAGCGGGTCGTTAGGGGGTGAGCAGTTCTTC

j_gene: TRBJ2-7
v_gene: TRBV25-1
d_gene: -
abundance: many
CDR3aa: CASSDGRVSEEQYF
CDR3nt: TGTGCCAGCAGTGATGGACGGGTGTCGGAAGAGCAGTACTTC

j_gene: TRBJ2-7
v_gene: TRBV12-3/TRBV12-4
d_gene: -
abundance: once
CDR3aa: CASSQGTGGRAPWNEQYF
CDR3nt: TGTGCCAGCAGCCAAGGGACGGGCGGGCGGGCCCCGTGGAACGAGCAGTACTTC

j_gene: TRBJ2-2
v_gene: TRBV20-1
d_gene: TRBD2
abundance: few
CDR3aa: CSARHPGRGQNTGELFF
CDR3nt: TGCAGTGCTAGACACCCGGGGAGGGGTCAGAACACCGGGGAGCTGTTTTTT

j_gene: TRBJ2-7
v_gene: TRBV7-2
d_gene: -
abundance: few
CDR3aa: CASSFGHSSYEQYF
CDR3nt: TGTGCCAGCAGCTTTGGCCACTCATCCTACGAGCAGTACTTC

j_gene: TRBJ1-1
v_gene: TRBV20-1
d_gene: -
abundance: many
CDR3aa: CSARIGTANTEAFF
CDR3nt: TGCAGTGCTCGTATTGGGACCGCGAACACTGAAGCTTTCTTT

j_gene: TRBJ1-1
v_gene: TRBV29-1
d_gene: -
abundance: -
CDR3aa: CSVEGTEAFF
CDR3nt: TGCAGCGTTGAGGGAACTGAAGCTTTCTTT

j_gene: TRBJ1-4
v_gene: TRBV7-3
d_gene: TRBD1
abundance: -
CDR3aa: CASSFNVRRDSEKLFF
CDR3nt: TGTGCCAGCAGCTTCAATGTTAGGCGGGACAGTGAAAAACTGTTTTTT

j_gene: TRBJ2-5
v_gene: TRBV7-3
d_gene: -
abundance: -
CDR3aa: CASSLDGRIRDPGDQYF
CDR3nt: TGTGCCAGCAGCTTAGATGGGCGGATAAGAGACCCAGGGGACCAGTACTTC

j_gene: TRBJ2-2
v_gene: TRBV10-3
d_gene: TRBD1
abundance: many
CDR3aa: CAMGPTGQGANGELFF
CDR3nt: TGTGCCATGGGTCCTACCGGACAGGGGGCGAACGGGGAGCTGTTTTTT